The 27 T cell receptor beta chains listed next were all sequenced from one sample in a study of beta chain features in type 1 diabetes (dated by TCRdb to the late 2010s). Receptor amplification or capture employed the immunoSEQ multiplex PCR assay. The High Capacity cDNA Reverse Transcription Kit was used to reverse transcribe all of the isolated RNA, meaning that expressed TCRB transcripts were what got sequenced. This immuneACCESS table, as held by TCRdb, lists in-frame sequences with V and J called but not all clones. Of the missing ones, under half trace to an unresolved V gene in checked studies; the others have no known cause. Recorded for this sample are about 410,000 clones; about 15% of them occurred a single time. The ten largest clonotypes hold roughly 0.036% of the sample. Material: naive CD4+ T cells from blood. The cell subset or site label, as the study defines it: true naive CD4+ T cells. The receptors derive from a man younger than 45 in good health.

This clone was detected only a few times. The chain has TRBV4-3 and TRBJ2-3; 7 nucleotides line up with TRBD2. The CDR3 extends over 15 amino acids. The trim removed 3 bases at V and 1 base at J, leaving 4 bases unmatched. Germline V lookup: CDR1 LGHNA, CDR2 YSLEER. The CDR3 region is CASSQSGDGTDTQYF. The DNA for the CDR3 is TGCGCCAGCAGCCAGAGCGGGGACGGCACAGATACGCAGTATTTT.

The chain links TRBV6-9 to TRBJ2-1, with no clear D. Trimming left V 2 bases short and J 9 bases short, with 11 bases between. The CDR3 runs to 13 residues. The germline V gene has CDR1 MNHGY and CDR2 SVAAGI. In DNA form, the CDR3 reads TGTGCCAGCAGTTATCGTAAACGCGGTGAGCAGTTCTTC. Translation gives CASSYRKRGEQFF.

The rearrangement joins TRBV7-2 to TRBJ2-3; a possible D gene is TRBD2 (6 bases). Between the trimmed V and J ends, which lost 1 base and 2 bases, there was a span of 10 bases. The CDR3 is 15 residues long. The germline gives CDR1 SGHTA, CDR2 FQGNSA. CDR3 protein: CASSLVAGYTDTQYF. As DNA, the CDR3 is TGTGCCAGCAGCTTAGTCGCGGGGTACACAGATACGCAGTATTTT. Combining the CDR3 with reference TRBV7-2 and TRBJ2-3 gives the whole variable domain GAGVSQSPSNKVTEKGKDVELRCDPISGHTALYWYRQSLGQGLEFLIYFQGNSAPDKSGLPSDRFSAERTGGSVSTLTIQRTQQEDSAVYLCASSLVAGYTDTQYFGPGTRLTVL.

This clone was counted only a few times. This chain connects TRBV7-6 to TRBJ2-3; D is uncertain. Per germline, CDR1 SGHVS and CDR2 FNYEAQ. Trimming removed 2 bases at V and 8 bases at J, with 14 bases between. The CDR3 sequence is 14 residues long. The CDR3 DNA follows: TGTGCCAGCAGCTTACCGGGCTTATTTGGTACGCAGTATTTT. Encoded protein: CASSLPGLFGTQYF.

The chain carries TRBV25-1 and TRBJ2-3; D remains unclear. V was clipped by 5 bases and J by 2 bases, with 17 bases between them. The germline CDR1 and CDR2 sequences are MGHDK and SYGVNS. The CDR3 length is 16 residues. The CDR3 DNA sequence: TGTGCCAGCAGTACACCCCGGCTAGGGATCACAGATACGCAGTATTTT. Translation gives CASSTPRLGITDTQYF.

This clone has a handful of counts. The chain is built from TRBV20-1 and TRBJ2-5; D perhaps matches TRBD2 (5 bases). Germline lookup yields CDR1 DFQATT and CDR2 SNEGSKA (reference sequence). Between the trimmed V and J ends, which lost 7 bases and 5 bases, there was a span of 11 bases. This CDR3 region has 11 residues. CDR3 in DNA: TGCAGTGAGGCGGGTTACGAGACCCAGTACTTC. This codes for CSEAGYETQYF.

In its sample, this clone was seen a few times. The V and J genes are TRBV7-2 and TRBJ2-2; 10 nucleotides align to TRBD1. Germline V gene data show CDR1 as SGHTA and CDR2 as FQGNSA. The CDR3 totals 15 residues. Germline trimming cut 7 bases from V and 6 bases from J; bases unmatched to any gene: 8. The CDR3 protein is CASTPDRGRSGELFF. CDR3 DNA sequence: TGTGCCAGCACCCCTGACAGGGGGCGATCCGGGGAGCTGTTTTTT.

This sequence joins TRBV30 and TRBJ1-1; TRBD1 might be the D (5 bases). Trimming removed 5 bases at V and 3 bases at J, with 19 bases between. CDR1 and CDR2 (germline): GTSNPN, SVGIG (reference sequence). This CDR3 is 15 amino acids long. The CDR3 spells CAWGDRGFRYTEAFF. The CDR3 nucleotides read TGTGCCTGGGGGGATCGGGGCTTTAGGTACACTGAAGCTTTCTTT. Full variable domain (rest looked up from reference TRBV30 and TRBJ1-1): SQTIHQWPATLVQPVGSPLSLECTVEGTSNPNLYWYRQAAGRGLQLLFYSVGIGQISSEVPQNLSASRPQDRQFILSSKKLLLSDSGFYLCAWGDRGFRYTEAFFGQGTRLTVV.

This clone was detected only a few times. This chain joins TRBV10-1 and TRBJ2-5; D might be TRBD1 (6 bases). In germline, CDR1 is WNHNN, CDR2 SYGVQD (reference sequence). The CDR3 totals 14 residues. Trimming took off 6 bases at V and 5 bases at J, with 16 bases between the two ends. The DNA of the CDR3 is TGCGCCAGCAGCCCCGCACAGGGTTGGGAGACCCAGTACTTC. Protein: CASSPAQGWETQYF.

This clone was detected a few times. This chain links TRBV2 with TRBJ2-7; 8 bases align to TRBD2. CDR1 is SNHLY and CDR2 is FYNNEI in the germline V gene. The CDR3 is 14 residues long. J was trimmed by 2 bases and V by 5 bases; bases with no gene match: 5. CDR3 sequence reads: CASSRTSGAYEQYV. In DNA form, the CDR3 reads TGTGCCAGCAGTAGAACTAGCGGAGCCTACGAGCAGTACGTC.

This sequence joins TRBV7-2 and TRBJ2-3; D is possibly TRBD2 (6 bases). CDR1 and CDR2 (germline): SGHTA, FQGNSA. The CDR3 runs 16 residues. The germline V and J ends were trimmed by 5 bases and 0 bases, with 15 bases remaining between them. CDR3 protein: CASSPGVITSTDTQYF. CDR3 in DNA: TGTGCCAGCAGCCCGGGAGTGATCACTAGCACAGATACGCAGTATTTT.

This clone has a handful of counts. This chain uses TRBV7-8 with TRBJ2-2, with D unresolved. Germline lookup yields CDR1 SGHVS and CDR2 FQNEAQ. V lost 0 bases, J lost 8 bases, and 7 bases lay in between. The CDR3 consists of 13 residues. The DNA for the CDR3 is TGTGCCAGCAGCTTAGCAGGCAGGGGGGAGCTGTTTTTT. This gives the protein CASSLAGRGELFF.

This clone appeared a few times. The chain joins TRBV7-2 to TRBJ2-1, with D tentatively TRBD2 (5 bases). Germline lookup yields CDR1 SGHTA and CDR2 FQGNSA. This CDR3 has 15 amino acids. Trimming stripped 6 bases from V and 8 bases from J, with 20 bases between. DNA for the CDR3: TGTGCCAGCAGTTTTATTGCGGGCGCGGTGGATGAGCAGTTCTTC. Its protein product is CASSFIAGAVDEQFF.

This rearrangement joins TRBV5-1 to TRBJ2-5; TRBD2 matches 7 bases. Germline assignment: CDR1 SGHRS and CDR2 YFSETQ. Trimming cost V 3 bases and J 1 base; bases outside gene matches: 12. The CDR3 is made up of 17 amino acids. CDR3 DNA sequence: TGCGCCAGCAGCTCAGGACCGACAGCGGGGAGCCAAGAGACCCAGTACTTC. This codes for CASSSGPTAGSQETQYF. The full variable domain, completed using reference TRBV5-1 and TRBJ2-5, is KAGVTQTPRYLIKTRGQQVTLSCSPISGHRSVSWYQQTPGQGLQFLFEYFSETQRNKGNFPGRFSGRQFSNSRSEMNVSTLELGDSALYLCASSSGPTAGSQETQYFGPGTRLLVL.

This clone came up a few times. The CDR3 nucleotides read TGCGCCAGCAGCCAAGAATCGGGACGAGTTAACACTGAAGCTTTCTTT. Translated: CASSQESGRVNTEAFF. This sequence joins TRBV4-3 and TRBJ1-1; a weak D match, TRBD1 (5 bases). The CDR3 consists of 16 residues. Per germline, CDR1 LGHNA and CDR2 YSLEER. Between the trimmed V and J ends, which lost 0 bases and 2 bases, there was a span of 13 bases.

The J gene is TRBJ2-7, the V gene TRBV10-3; a weak D match, TRBD1 (5 bases). The CDR3 is made up of 16 amino acids. Germline-derived CDR1 and CDR2 are ENHRY and SYGVKD. Trimming took off 3 bases at V and 0 bases at J, with 15 bases between the two ends. The CDR3 is CAISELDTSNSYEQYF. CDR3 nucleotide sequence: TGTGCCATCAGTGAACTGGACACCTCAAACTCCTACGAGCAGTACTTC.

This clone was counted between two and nine times. The V and J genes are TRBV29-1 and TRBJ1-1; 8 positions agree with TRBD1. Looked up from germline, CDR1 is SQVTM and CDR2 is ANQGSEA. The CDR3 loop spans 13 amino acids. The V gene end was trimmed by 8 bases and the J gene end by 4 bases; junction bases not matched to a gene: 9. The CDR3 sequence: CSTGTGVGTEAFF. DNA of the CDR3: TGCAGCACGGGGACAGGCGTTGGCACTGAAGCTTTCTTT.

This clone was found a few times. The chain uses TRBV13 and TRBJ2-1; 11 bases are shared with TRBD2. The junction had 8 bases not matched to a gene; V was cut back by 5 bases and J by 5 bases. Germline V lookup: CDR1 PRHDT, CDR2 FYEKMQ (reference sequence). The CDR3 extends over 16 amino acids. The chain's CDR3 is CASSMIAGGRDNEQFF. Written as DNA, the CDR3 is TGTGCCAGCAGCATGATAGCGGGAGGGCGGGACAATGAGCAGTTCTTC.

J is TRBJ1-3 and V is TRBV29-1; 7 bases are a match to TRBD1. This CDR3 spans 14 amino acids. V lost 2 bases and J lost 4; bases outside the gene matches: 5. CDR1 is SQVTM, CDR2 ANQGSEA, per germline. The CDR3 bases are TGCAGCGTTGAACAGACAGGGTCAGGAAACACCATATATTTT. This sequence encodes CSVEQTGSGNTIYF.

The rearrangement uses TRBV27 and TRBJ2-3, with 11 bases matching TRBD2. Germline V gene sequence: CDR1 MNHEY, CDR2 SMNVEV (reference sequence). This CDR3 region has 11 residues. DNA for the CDR3: TGTACTAGCGGGAGAACAGATACGCAGTATTTT. Encoded protein: CTSGRTDTQYF.

This rearrangement joins TRBV7-2 to TRBJ1-6; D possibly corresponds to TRBD1 (6 bases). Germline V gene data show CDR1 as SGHTA and CDR2 as FQGNSA. The CDR3 covers 15 residues. The V gene lost 1 base and the J gene lost 7 bases, with 11 bases spanning the gap. CDR3 nucleotide sequence: TGTGCCAGCAGCTTAGGTACAGGGTTAAATTCACCCCTCCACTTT. Translation: CASSLGTGLNSPLHF.

This clone occurred once. CDR3 DNA sequence: TGTGCCAGCAGCGAGAGAGGGAGCGGGGTCGACACAGATACGCAGTATTTT. This gives the protein CASSERGSGVDTDTQYF. The chain joins TRBV4-2 to TRBJ2-3; TRBD2 aligns across 7 bases. This CDR3 contains 17 residues. Trimming cost V 5 bases and J 2 bases; bases outside gene matches: 13. CDR1 is LGHNA and CDR2 is YNFKEQ in the germline V gene.

This chain connects TRBV4-3 to TRBJ2-3; 14 nucleotides align to TRBD2. The CDR3 length is 15 residues. Germline CDR1 reads LGHNA; CDR2 reads YSLEER. After removal of 0 bases from V and 10 bases from J, the junction contained 3 bases not matched to a gene. The DNA of the CDR3 is TGCGCCAGCAGCCAAGAGACTAGCGGGGGGGAGCCGCAGTATTTT. Translated, it gives CASSQETSGGEPQYF.

This clone was seen only a few times. The J gene is TRBJ2-3, the V gene TRBV5-1, with 7 bases identical to TRBD1. Looked up from germline, CDR1 is SGHRS and CDR2 is YFSETQ. Trimming at V came to 1 base and at J to 3 bases, leaving 2 bases not matched to a gene. This CDR3 spans 14 amino acids. The CDR3 nucleotides read TGCGCCAGCAGCTTGAAGGGGGCTACAGATACGCAGTATTTT. Translated, it gives CASSLKGATDTQYF.

The sample holds a few counts of this clone. The chain employs TRBV30 and TRBJ2-5; D remains unclear. CDR1 and CDR2 from the germline V gene are GTSNPN and SVGIG (reference sequence). This CDR3 has 12 residues. The V end lost 3 bases, the J end lost 6 bases, and 11 bases lay between the germline ends. The CDR3 DNA is TGTGCCTGGAGCCCCCGAACCCAGACCCAGTACTTC. Amino acid sequence: CAWSPRTQTQYF.

This chain links TRBV2 with TRBJ1-2; D not resolved. Germline values: CDR1 SNHLY, CDR2 FYNNEI. V lost 8 bases to trimming and J lost 3 bases, with 10 bases between them. The CDR3 sequence is 12 residues long. CDR3 sequence: CASSQRDYGYTF. The CDR3 region has the DNA TGTGCCAGCTCCCAAAGAGACTATGGCTACACCTTC.

The chain joins TRBV6-5 to TRBJ1-1; D not certain. Germline CDR1 is MNHEY and CDR2 is SVGAGI. The CDR3 is 11 amino acids. Trimming removed 7 bases from V and 7 bases from J, with 10 bases in between. The CDR3 sequence is CASTRGLEAFF. Written as DNA, the CDR3 is TGTGCCAGCACGAGAGGTCTTGAAGCTTTCTTT.